Following are 5 T cell receptor beta chains from one sample sequenced in a study of blood T cell repertoires in COVID-19. Here immunoSEQ multiplex PCR was the method, and the copy in TCRdb shows in-frame clones only, minus some. This sample carries some 70,000 clones, more than 60% of them seen once, and the ten largest clones take roughly 10%. Input material: peripheral blood. The receptors shown here come from a woman aged 45 to 65 with acute or convalescent COVID-19.

The chain is built from TRBV7-6 and TRBJ2-7; TRBD2 is a possible D gene (5 bases). Trimming cost V 5 bases and J 3 bases, with 17 bases left between them. The germline V gene encodes CDR1 SGHVS and CDR2 FNYEAQ. This CDR3 has 15 amino acids. CDR3 residues: CASSQGLEQIYEQYF. The CDR3 nucleotides are TGTGCCAGCAGCCAAGGACTCGAACAAATCTACGAGCAGTACTTC. Drawing the rest from reference TRBV7-6 and TRBJ2-7, the complete variable domain is GAGVSQSPRYKVTKRGQDVALRCDPISGHVSLYWYRQALGQGPEFLTYFNYEAQQDKSGLPNDRFSAERPEGSISTLTIQRTEQRDSAMYRCASSQGLEQIYEQYFGPGTRLTVT.

This rearrangement joins TRBV13 to TRBJ2-7, with 7 bases aligning to TRBD1. The trim removed 5 bases at V and 7 bases at J, leaving 14 bases unmatched. Germline V gene lookup returns CDR1 PRHDT and CDR2 FYEKMQ (reference sequence). This CDR3 contains 15 residues. Written as DNA, the CDR3 is TGTGCCAGCAGCCCGAGACAGGGATCAAAGGGGGAGCAGTACTTC. Protein product: CASSPRQGSKGEQYF.

This CDR3 is CASSSAGTEYNEQFF. CDR3 nucleotides: TGTGCCAGTAGCTCCGCCGGGACAGAATACAATGAGCAGTTCTTC. The chain is built from TRBV19 and TRBJ2-1, with TRBD1 matching over 7 bases. J was trimmed by 4 bases and V by 6 bases; bases with no gene match: 9. The CDR3 is 15 amino acids. Germline V gene sequence: CDR1 LNHDA, CDR2 SQIVND (reference sequence).

This chain joins TRBV6-4 and TRBJ2-3; 8 positions match TRBD1. With 4 bases clipped from V and 3 bases from J, the junction kept 0 bases outside the gene matches. Germline CDR1 and CDR2: MRHNA and SNTAGT. CDR3 length: 13 residues. This CDR3 reads CASSGQGTDTQYF. The CDR3 nucleotides read TGTGCCAGCAGTGGACAGGGGACAGATACGCAGTATTTT.

This clone was seen at least ten times. The rearrangement joins TRBV6-5 to TRBJ2-2; TRBD1 matches 9 bases. The CDR3 consists of 15 residues. J gave up 5 bases and V 5 bases, and 6 bases lay outside the gene matches. Germline values: CDR1 MNHEY, CDR2 SVGAGI. CDR3 sequence reads: CASSMDRGWTGELFF. The CDR3 DNA follows: TGTGCCAGCAGTATGGACAGGGGTTGGACCGGGGAGCTGTTTTTT.